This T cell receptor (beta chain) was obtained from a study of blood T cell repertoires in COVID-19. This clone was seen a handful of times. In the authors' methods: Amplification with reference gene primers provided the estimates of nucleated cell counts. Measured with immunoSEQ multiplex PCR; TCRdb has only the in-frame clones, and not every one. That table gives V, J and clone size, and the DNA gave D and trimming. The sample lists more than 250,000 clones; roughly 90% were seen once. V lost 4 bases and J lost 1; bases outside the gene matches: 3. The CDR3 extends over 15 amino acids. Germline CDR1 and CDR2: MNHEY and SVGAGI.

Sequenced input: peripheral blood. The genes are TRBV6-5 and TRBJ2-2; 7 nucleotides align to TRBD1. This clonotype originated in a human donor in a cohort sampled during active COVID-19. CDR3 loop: CASSSGQVNTGELFF. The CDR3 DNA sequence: TGTGCCAGCAGTTCCGGACAGGTGAACACCGGGGAGCTGTTTTTT.